The rows below give T cell receptor beta chains drawn from one sample of a study of blood T cell repertoires in COVID-19. Clones were sequenced by immunoSEQ multiplex PCR, and TCRdb holds only the in-frame ones, with some missing. Of 190,000 or so clones detected, about 87% appear once; the ten largest clones hold 2.5% to 3%. Input material: peripheral blood. The source of these receptors is a man aged 40-50 years with active or convalescent COVID-19. The CDR3 runs from the conserved cysteine through the conserved F or W. D genes are given only for firm matches. Size tells how often a clone was seen (once, few, many) or the class of an expanded clone, and some rows leave it out.

J | size | D | V | DNA | CDR3
TRBJ2-1 | NA | NA | TRBV6-6 | TGTGCCAGCAGTTATGAGTCAGGGGATACTGGGGGGTTCTTC | CASSYESGDTGGFF
TRBJ2-4 | NA | TRBD1 | TRBV3-1/TRBV3-2 | TGTGCCAGCAGCCAAGCGGTCCGATCAGGGGGCCTAGCCAAAAACATTCAGTACTTC | CASSQAVRSGGLAKNIQYF
TRBJ2-2 | NA | NA | TRBV29-1 | TGCAGCGTTGAACTGCAGGGGACCGGGGAGCTGTTTTTT | CSVELQGTGELFF
TRBJ2-7 | NA | TRBD1 | TRBV6-5 | TGTGCCAGCAACCCGGGACAGGGGTCCTACGAGCAGTACTTC | CASNPGQGSYEQYF
TRBJ2-7 | NA | TRBD2 | TRBV29-1 | TGCAGCGTGGTGGTAGCGGGGGGGGCCTACGAGCAGTACTTC | CSVVVAGGAYEQYF
TRBJ2-3 | NA | NA | TRBV11-3 | TGTGCCAGCAGCTTAGATCCGGGTCGGGGCACAGATACGCAGTATTTT | CASSLDPGRGTDTQYF
TRBJ2-1 | NA | TRBD1 | TRBV18 | TGTGCCAGCTCAATTCAGACAGGGGAAGCCTACAATGAGCAGTTCTTC | CASSIQTGEAYNEQFF
TRBJ2-5 | NA | NA | TRBV5-1 | TGCGCCAGCAGCTTGGATGGGCGGGCAGAGACCCAGTACTTC | CASSLDGRAETQYF
TRBJ1-2 | NA | NA | TRBV4-3 | TGCGCCAGCAGCCAGGTCCGACACCCATATGGCTACACCTTC | CASSQVRHPYGYTF
TRBJ2-7 | NA | TRBD1 | TRBV12-3/TRBV12-4 | TGTGCCAGCAGTTTAGGCAGGGGGGAGCAGTACTTC | CASSLGRGEQYF
TRBJ2-3 | NA | NA | TRBV6-5 | TGTGCCAGCAAAGGGGGGGTCCCAGATACGCAGTATTTT | CASKGGVPDTQYF
TRBJ1-3 | once | NA | TRBV7-9 | TGTGCCAGCAGCTACAGGGAAAACACCATATATTTT | CASSYRENTIYF
TRBJ1-2 | NA | NA | TRBV7-2 | TGTGCCAGCAGCTTAAGGCGGGGGGGGGAGTATGGCTACACCTTC | CASSLRRGGEYGYTF
TRBJ1-2 | NA | NA | TRBV5-8 | TGTGCCAGCAGCTTTGGGCAGGGCAATATGGATGGCTACACCTTC | CASSFGQGNMDGYTF
TRBJ2-5 | NA | TRBD1 | TRBV12-3/TRBV12-4 | TGTGCCAGCACCTGGACAGGGGGAGAGACCCAGTACTTC | CASTWTGGETQYF
TRBJ2-3 | NA | NA | TRBV11-2 | TGTGCCAGCAGCTTCCCTCCGACTCACCCTCGCACAGATACGCAGTATTTT | CASSFPPTHPRTDTQYF
TRBJ1-1 | NA | TRBD1 | TRBV5-6 | TGTGCCAGCAGCTTTCCTAGGACAGGGGACACTGAAGCTTTCTTT | CASSFPRTGDTEAFF
TRBJ1-1 | NA | NA | TRBV6-6 | TGTGCCAGCAGTTACTCAATGAGGGCTGACGACACTGAAGCTTTCTTT | CASSYSMRADDTEAFF
TRBJ1-1 | NA | NA | TRBV9 | TGTGCCAGCAGCGACTCCGGGACAACCGTTAAAAGTGAAGCTTTCTTT | CASSDSGTTVKSEAFF
TRBJ2-5 | once | NA | TRBV2 | TGTGCCAGCAGCGGGGGTTGGACTCAACAAGAGACCCAGTACTTC | CASSGGWTQQETQYF
TRBJ2-5 | NA | TRBD2 | TRBV28 | TGTGCCAGCAGACCCCGGGGGGGCAAGAAGACCCAGTACTTC | CASRPRGGKKTQYF
TRBJ2-2 | NA | NA | TRBV7-9 | TGTGCCAGCAGCCCCAGTAGGGCGGGGAATACCGGGGAGCTGTTTTTT | CASSPSRAGNTGELFF
TRBJ1-5 | NA | TRBD1 | TRBV18 | TGTGCCAGCTCGCGGGACAGCGGTACTTCATTCAATCAGCCCCAGCATTTT | CASSRDSGTSFNQPQHF
TRBJ2-1 | NA | NA | TRBV11-2 | TGTGCCAGCAGCTTAATACAAATTGAGCAGTTCTTC | CASSLIQIEQFF
TRBJ1-5 | NA | TRBD1 | TRBV29-1 | TGCAGCGTGGGGACAGGGAATCAGCCCCAGCATTTT | CSVGTGNQPQHF
TRBJ2-1 | NA | TRBD2 | TRBV5-6 | TGTGCCAGCAGCTTGTACGCGGGGGGGCGTCTTGATGAGCAGTTCTTC | CASSLYAGGRLDEQFF
TRBJ2-3 | once | TRBD2 | TRBV29-1 | TGCAGCGTTGAAGGTGCTGGGGGGGGCACAGATACGCAGTATTTT | CSVEGAGGGTDTQYF
TRBJ1-6 | NA | NA | TRBV6-5 | TGTGCCAGCAGGAGGGAGAGATATAATTCACCCCTCCACTTT | CASRRERYNSPLHF
TRBJ1-6 | NA | TRBD1 | TRBV2 | TGTGCCAGCAGTCTGGAGGGACAGCTTAATTCACCCCTCCACTTT | CASSLEGQLNSPLHF
TRBJ2-1 | NA | TRBD1 | TRBV12-3/TRBV12-4 | TGTGCCAGCAGTTTCCCGGACAGGGAACAGTTCTTC | CASSFPDREQFF
TRBJ1-2 | NA | NA | TRBV10-3 | TGTGCCATCAGGGGCTTCGACAGCGAGAACTATGGCTACACCTTC | CAIRGFDSENYGYTF
TRBJ1-5 | NA | TRBD1 | TRBV19 | TGTGCCAGTAGTATGGTAGGGACAGTTAATCAGCCCCAGCATTTT | CASSMVGTVNQPQHF
TRBJ1-4 | NA | TRBD1 | TRBV6-5 | TGTGCCAGCAGTTACTCTAGGACAGGGCATAATGAAAAACTGTTTTTT | CASSYSRTGHNEKLFF
TRBJ2-3 | NA | NA | TRBV5-1 | TGCGCCAGCAGCTTGGGATACGGACAGTTCACAGATACGCAGTATTTT | CASSLGYGQFTDTQYF
TRBJ2-5 | few | TRBD1 | TRBV7-8 | TGTGCCAGCAGCTATAGGTGGGACAGGAGACCTCAAGAGACCCAGTACTTC | CASSYRWDRRPQETQYF
TRBJ1-4 | NA | NA | TRBV5-5 | TGTGCCAGCAGCCCCCTTAATGAAAAACTGTTTTTT | CASSPLNEKLFF
TRBJ2-5 | NA | NA | TRBV5-1 | TGCGCCAGCAGCTTAACTTCCTATTGGGAGACCCAGTACTTC | CASSLTSYWETQYF
TRBJ2-1 | NA | TRBD1 | TRBV7-9 | TGTGCCAGCAGCTTGAACTCTGGGACAGGGTCGTTCTTC | CASSLNSGTGSFF
TRBJ1-4 | NA | TRBD1 | TRBV2 | TGTGCCAGCAGCGGTCTTCCAACAGGGGTTGGGGGTGAAAAACTGTTTTTT | CASSGLPTGVGGEKLFF
TRBJ1-2 | NA | NA | TRBV30 | TGTGCCTGGAGTACTGAGGCTGGCTACACCTTC | CAWSTEAGYTF
TRBJ1-4 | few | NA | TRBV5-8 | TGTGCCAGCAGCCCAGGGGCAGCAACTAATGAAAAACTGTTTTTT | CASSPGAATNEKLFF
TRBJ2-3 | NA | TRBD1 | TRBV24-1 | TGTGCCACCAGTGATCTTGCGTTGGGACAGGGGGCCCCAGATACGCAGTATTTT | CATSDLALGQGAPDTQYF
TRBJ2-1 | NA | NA | TRBV11-3 | TGTGCCAGCAGCCCCACGGGGGCGGGGGAGCCGTGGGGTGAGCAGTTCTTC | CASSPTGAGEPWGEQFF
TRBJ2-2 | NA | NA | TRBV2 | TGTGCCAGCAGTGAACAGTACACCGGGGAGCTGTTTTTT | CASSEQYTGELFF
TRBJ1-1 | NA | NA | TRBV18 | TGTGCCAGCTCACCACCGAACAGAAACACTGAAGCTTTCTTT | CASSPPNRNTEAFF
TRBJ2-7 | NA | NA | TRBV6-5 | TGTGCCAGCCTTCAGGGCTACGAGCAGTACTTC | CASLQGYEQYF
TRBJ2-3 | NA | TRBD2 | TRBV6-1 | TGTGCCAGCAGTGTTCGCGGGGGGGCCTTTACAGATACGCAGTATTTT | CASSVRGGAFTDTQYF
TRBJ2-1 | few | NA | TRBV6-5 | TGTGCCAGCAGAACATCGTGGGGCGCCTACAATGAGCAGTTCTTC | CASRTSWGAYNEQFF
TRBJ2-5 | NA | NA | TRBV5-1 | TGCGCCAGCAGCTGGGGACACAGGGAAGAGACCCAGTACTTC | CASSWGHREETQYF
TRBJ2-1 | NA | TRBD2 | TRBV11-2 | TGTGCCAGCAGCTTAACGCAGGCGGGGGGGCGCAATGAGCAGTTCTTC | CASSLTQAGGRNEQFF
TRBJ1-6 | NA | NA | TRBV4-3 | TGCGCCAGCAGCCAAGAGACAGCTAATTCACCCCTCCACTTT | CASSQETANSPLHF
TRBJ1-1 | NA | TRBD1 | TRBV18 | TGTGCCAGCTCACCACCGAGGACAGGGGCCGGGAACACTGAAGCTTTCTTT | CASSPPRTGAGNTEAFF
TRBJ2-2 | NA | TRBD1 | TRBV7-3 | TGTGCCAGCAGCTCCGGACAGGGCGACACCGGGGAGCTGTTTTTT | CASSSGQGDTGELFF
TRBJ2-3 | NA | NA | TRBV7-2 | TGTGCCAGCAGCTTTAGACTGTTCTCTAGCACAGATACGCAGTATTTT | CASSFRLFSSTDTQYF